The table lists the clone carrying this T cell receptor (beta chain) with a count of one. The record originates from a study of blood T cell repertoires in COVID-19. The repertoire was sequenced with immunoSEQ multiplex PCR; TCRdb's copy has only in-frame clones and lacks some. This sample has fewer than 200,000 clones, with roughly four fifths found just once. Trimming removed 2 bases from V and 3 bases from J; junction bases left unmatched: 5. Looked up from germline, CDR1 is KGHSH and CDR2 is LQKENI. CDR3 length: 16 residues. The clonotype comes from a human donor in a cohort sampled during active COVID-19. The rearrangement links TRBV18 to TRBJ1-5; 9 bases align to TRBD1. Material: peripheral blood. The CDR3 DNA is TGTGCCAGCTCACCAGAACAGGGGGCAGACAATCAGCCCCAGCATTTT. Its translation is CASSPEQGADNQPQHF.